The 21 T cell receptor beta chains presented below share a single source sample, sequenced in a study of T-cell reconstitution after alpha-beta-depleted transplantation in children. Preparation of the TCRbeta library was carried out with unique molecular identifiers. A single record per CDR3 protein comes from TCRdb applying MiXCR to the PCR reads. The data show approximately 230,000 distinct CDR3 sequences, with 20% to 30% seen just once and more than 4.5% held by the top ten. Sequences were derived from PBMCs, mostly from graft donor cells, sampled 360 days after TCRalphabeta/CD19-depleted stem cell transplant. The source of these receptors is a female patient aged 2-9 years who had a stem cell transplant for congenital amegakaryocytic thrombocytopenia, so the T cells may come from the graft donor.

In nucleotides, the CDR3 is TGTGCCAGCAGTGAAGCCTTCGACAGGGTTGAAGCTTTCTTT. It encodes CASSEAFDRVEAFF. The rearrangement uses TRBV2 and TRBJ1-1, with 7 bases identical to TRBD1. The CDR3 loop spans 14 amino acids. Losses at the gene ends were 0 bases for V and 7 bases for J; bases not matched to a gene: 5. Germline V gives CDR1 SNHLY, CDR2 FYNNEI.

The rearrangement joins TRBV5-1 to TRBJ2-3, with a possible D match to TRBD1 (6 bases). The V gene's germline CDR1 is SGHRS and CDR2 YFSETQ. This CDR3 comprises 18 residues. Trimming took 0 bases from V and 14 from J, leaving 31 bases between them. The CDR3 DNA reads TGCGCCAGCAGCTTGGTGGGGGAGCCGGGACACGGCGCCTCAAACCGGTATTTT. Amino acids: CASSLVGEPGHGASNRYF.

This clonotype was counted ten times or more. This chain connects TRBV29-1 to TRBJ2-7; 13 bases match TRBD2. This CDR3 has 15 residues. V was pared by 5 bases and J by 3 bases, with 7 bases of the junction left unmatched. Germline V gene data show CDR1 as SQVTM and CDR2 as ANQGSEA. Here the CDR3 DNA reads TGCAGCGTTAAGAGGACTAGCGGGGGACTCTACGAGCAGTACTTC. Residues: CSVKRTSGGLYEQYF.

The genes are TRBV2 and TRBJ2-7; 7 bases fit TRBD1. Germline loops: CDR1 SNHLY, CDR2 FYNNEI. The CDR3 runs to 14 residues. The junction had 10 bases not matched to a gene; V was cut back by 6 bases and J by 5 bases. CDR3 sequence: CASSTTTGTHEQYF. CDR3 nucleotides: TGTGCCAGCAGCACTACGACAGGGACCCACGAGCAGTACTTC.

This clonotype was found many times. The CDR3 spells CSARDWGKPDDTQYF. CDR3 coding DNA: TGCAGTGCTAGAGATTGGGGGAAGCCGGATGATACGCAGTATTTT. This sequence joins TRBV20-1 and TRBJ2-3; D might be TRBD1 or TRBD2, each matching 5 bases. Germline V lookup: CDR1 DFQATT, CDR2 SNEGSKA (reference sequence). V lost 0 bases and J lost 6, with 16 bases in between. The CDR3 covers 15 residues.

V gene TRBV7-9 combines with J gene TRBJ2-7; 12 bases are shared with TRBD1. With V trimmed by 4 bases and J by 9 bases, 13 bases remained unmatched. The CDR3 runs to 16 residues. The germline V gene encodes CDR1 SEHNR and CDR2 FQNEAQ (reference sequence). CDR3 in DNA: TGTGCCAGCAGCTCCCCAGTTCCGGGACAGGGGGCTGTGCAGTACTTC. Its translation: CASSSPVPGQGAVQYF. The variable domain in full, with the rest retrieved from reference TRBV7-9 and TRBJ2-7, is DTGVSQNPRHKITKRGQNVTFRCDPISEHNRLYWYRQTLGQGPEFLTYFQNEAQLEKSRLLSDRFSAERPKGSFSTLEIQRTEQGDSAMYLCASSSPVPGQGAVQYFGPGTRLTVT.

In this sample, this clonotype turned up a few times. The chain couples TRBV18 to TRBJ2-1, with 7 bases that match TRBD2. CDR1 is KGHSH, CDR2 LQKENI, per germline. Germline trimming cut 1 base from V and 14 bases from J; bases unmatched to any gene: 14. This CDR3 is built from 15 residues. CDR3 bases: TGTGCCAGCTCACCACGGATGGCGAGCGGGGAGGTGAAGTTCTTC. Its protein product is CASSPRMASGEVKFF.

The J gene is TRBJ2-3, the V gene TRBV5-1; D remains ambiguous. Trimming cost V 4 bases and J 5 bases, with 8 bases left between them. The CDR3 spans 12 residues. Germline V gives CDR1 SGHRS, CDR2 YFSETQ. The CDR3 coding sequence is TGCGCCAGCAGCGACCTCCGAGATACGCAGTATTTT. Translated, it gives CASSDLRDTQYF. Variable domain in full (rest from reference TRBV5-1 and TRBJ2-3): KAGVTQTPRYLIKTRGQQVTLSCSPISGHRSVSWYQQTPGQGLQFLFEYFSETQRNKGNFPGRFSGRQFSNSRSEMNVSTLELGDSALYLCASSDLRDTQYFGPGTRLTVL.

This clonotype was observed many times. The chain couples TRBV25-1 to TRBJ2-2; D gene unclear. V gave up 6 bases and J gave up 0 bases, with 14 bases separating them. Germline loops: CDR1 MGHDK, CDR2 SYGVNS. The CDR3 consists of 16 residues. The CDR3 loop is CASSVGQNTNTGELFF. CDR3 nucleotides: TGTGCCAGCAGCGTTGGTCAAAACACGAACACCGGGGAGCTGTTTTTT.

In its sample, this clonotype was seen many times. The chain links TRBV5-1 to TRBJ2-1; tentative D call: TRBD2 (6 bases). V lost 0 bases, J lost 5 bases, and 9 bases lay in between. Germline CDR1 is SGHRS and CDR2 is YFSETQ. This CDR3 is built from 14 residues. Here the CDR3 reads CASSLGLGNNEQFF. Here the CDR3 DNA reads TGCGCCAGCAGCTTGGGACTAGGTAACAATGAGCAGTTCTTC.

The rearrangement links TRBV3-1 to TRBJ2-7, with TRBD2 matching over 8 bases. Germline V gives CDR1 LGHDT, CDR2 YNNKEL (reference sequence). With V trimmed by 4 bases and J by 3 bases, 5 bases remained unmatched. The CDR3 is made up of 14 amino acids. CDR3 DNA: TGTGCCAGCAGCCCCTCTCGGGGGGGCTACGAGCAGTACTTC. This codes for CASSPSRGGYEQYF.

This clonotype was counted a few times. This chain joins TRBV25-1 and TRBJ1-6; 7 nucleotides align to TRBD1. J gave up 6 bases and V 6 bases, and 2 bases lay outside the gene matches. Germline values: CDR1 MGHDK, CDR2 SYGVNS. There are 13 residues in the CDR3. CDR3: CASRGQPNSPLHF. CDR3 bases: TGTGCCAGCAGGGGACAGCCTAATTCACCCCTCCACTTT.

There are a few counts of this clonotype. V and J are TRBV12-3 or TRBV12-4 and TRBJ2-1, with D perhaps TRBD2 (6 bases). The germline V and J ends were trimmed by 6 bases and 3 bases, with 12 bases remaining between them. CDR3 length equals 14 residues. CDR3 in amino acids: CASRRGNSYNEQFF. For the CDR3, the DNA is TGTGCCAGCAGGCGCGGGAATAGCTACAATGAGCAGTTCTTC.

In this sample, this clonotype turned up many times. V usage is TRBV6-2 or TRBV6-3 and J usage is TRBJ2-3, with no clear D. CDR3 length equals 14 residues. Trimming removed 3 bases at V and 5 bases at J, with 12 bases between. Looked up from germline, CDR1 is MNHEY and CDR2 is SVGEGT. In DNA form, the CDR3 reads TGTGCCAGCAGTTATCTGAGCCAGCGAGATACGCAGTATTTT. It translates to CASSYLSQRDTQYF.

This clonotype was counted between two and nine times. This sequence joins TRBV7-6 and TRBJ2-1, with 7 nucleotides matching TRBD1. V gave up 5 bases and J gave up 9 bases; unmatched junction bases: 4. This CDR3 is built from 12 residues. Germline V gene lookup returns CDR1 SGHVS and CDR2 FNYEAQ. The CDR3, as DNA: TGTGCCAGCAGCCCGGACAGGTCTGAGCAGTTCTTC. It is translated as CASSPDRSEQFF.

The rearrangement joins TRBV5-1 to TRBJ1-5, with TRBD1 as a possible D gene (5 bases). The CDR3 length is 15 residues. Germline V lookup: CDR1 SGHRS, CDR2 YFSETQ. V gave up 4 bases and J gave up 4 bases, with 15 bases separating them. CDR3 protein: CASSPGTYENQPQHF. The CDR3 nucleotides read TGCGCCAGCAGCCCAGGGACCTATGAGAATCAGCCCCAGCATTTT.

This clonotype was counted a few times. This chain connects TRBV25-1 to TRBJ2-2; D unclear. CDR3 length equals 13 residues. With 3 bases removed from V and 6 bases from J, the gap between germline ends came to 8 bases. Per the germline V gene, CDR1 is MGHDK and CDR2 is SYGVNS. CDR3 sequence reads: CASSDRSAGELFF. CDR3 in DNA: TGTGCCAGCAGTGATCGCAGCGCCGGGGAGCTGTTTTTT.

Only a few counts were recorded for this clonotype. V usage is TRBV12-3 or TRBV12-4 and J usage is TRBJ2-7; D unresolved. Trimming left V 6 bases short and J 4 bases short, with 19 bases between. The CDR3 sequence is 15 residues long. The CDR3 nucleotides are TGTGCCAGCAGCCCCGGACGGAACGCACCATACGAGCAGTACTTC. Protein sequence: CASSPGRNAPYEQYF.

The chain joins TRBV6-5 to TRBJ1-1; D is unresolved. CDR3 length equals 13 residues. Germline V gives CDR1 MNHEY, CDR2 SVGAGI. Trimming removed 5 bases from V and 4 bases from J, with 11 bases in between. The CDR3 DNA is TGTGCCAGCAGTACTCTAGGGATCACTGAAGCTTTCTTT. Translation: CASSTLGITEAFF.

Only a few counts were recorded for this clonotype. The CDR3 region is CSAIFEAFF. The DNA for the CDR3 is TGCAGTGCTATTTTTGAAGCTTTCTTT. The chain has TRBV20-1 and TRBJ1-1; D call uncertain. V lost 4 bases, J lost 7 bases, and 4 bases lay in between. The germline CDR1 and CDR2 sequences are DFQATT and SNEGSKA (reference sequence). The CDR3 is made up of 9 amino acids.

The V gene is TRBV20-1, the J gene TRBJ2-3; 7 nucleotides align to TRBD2. The germline V gene has CDR1 DFQATT and CDR2 SNEGSKA (reference sequence). CDR3 length equals 14 residues. Losses at the gene ends were 4 bases for V and 1 base for J; bases not matched to a gene: 5. The chain's CDR3 is CSANRDYGTDTQYF. CDR3 DNA: TGCAGTGCTAACCGGGACTATGGCACAGATACGCAGTATTTT.